This is a list of T cell receptor beta chains from one sample in a study of cytomegalovirus exposure and HLA in healthy donors. The table came from immunoSEQ multiplex PCR; TCRdb's copy has only in-frame clones and leaves some out. The sample consists of fewer than 150,000 clones, about four fifths of them appearing once. Source material: PBMCs. The receptors were gathered from a male donor in good health and CMV-seronegative. The CDR3 runs from the conserved cysteine through the conserved F or W. Each record gives: J gene, D gene, clone size, V gene, CDR3 DNA, CDR3 protein. D genes are given only for firm matches. Where a row states a size, it is once, few, many or the class of an expanded clone; other rows omit it.

TRBJ2-2,NA,NA,TRBV12-5,TGTGCTAGTGGTTCACTGAACACCGGGGAGCTGTTTTTT,CASGSLNTGELFF
TRBJ2-1,TRBD2,once,TRBV29-1,TGCAGCGTTGATTTTAGCGGGGGGGCGGGTGAGCAGTTCTTC,CSVDFSGGAGEQFF
TRBJ2-7,TRBD2,NA,TRBV29-1,TGCAGCGTTGACGGTAGCGGGGGGTACGAGCAGTACTTC,CSVDGSGGYEQYF
TRBJ1-2,TRBD1,NA,TRBV7-9,TGTGCCAGCAGCTTAACCTCAGGGGGCCTTGAGAATGGCTACACCTTC,CASSLTSGGLENGYTF
TRBJ2-1,TRBD2,NA,TRBV7-2,TGTGCCAGCAGTACCGGGACTAGCCCAACATATGAGTTCTTC,CASSTGTSPTYEFF
TRBJ2-5,TRBD2,NA,TRBV11-2,TGTGCCAGCAGCCTCAACAGCGGGGGGTACCAAGAGACCCAGTACTTC,CASSLNSGGYQETQYF
TRBJ2-1,TRBD2,NA,TRBV19,TGTGCCAGTAGTTCCGGACTAGCGGGGTCCTACAATGAGCAGTTCTTC,CASSSGLAGSYNEQFF
TRBJ2-4,TRBD1,NA,TRBV30,TGTGCCTGGAGTGCCGAGGGACAGTTAGCCAAAAACATTCAGTACTTC,CAWSAEGQLAKNIQYF
TRBJ1-5,TRBD1,NA,TRBV2,TGTGCCAGCAGTGAGCGGACAGGGATGAGGAATCAGCCCCAGCATTTT,CASSERTGMRNQPQHF
TRBJ1-3,NA,NA,TRBV2,TGTGCCAGCAGTGAAGCTGACAGGCCCTTCTCTGGAAACACCATATATTTT,CASSEADRPFSGNTIYF
TRBJ2-7,NA,few,TRBV30,TGTGCCATGAGACAGATTACCTACGGGCAGTACTTC,CAMRQITYGQYF
TRBJ2-3,TRBD2,once,TRBV27,TGTGCCAGCGGGTCGGGAGGGGTTGGGGAAGATACGCAGTATTTT,CASGSGGVGEDTQYF
TRBJ1-1,NA,NA,TRBV9,TGTGCCAGCAGCGGACTGACAGCGGGCACTGAAGCTTTCTTT,CASSGLTAGTEAFF
TRBJ2-3,TRBD2,NA,TRBV19,TGTGCCAGTCGGACTAGCGGGGGCACAGATACGCAGTATTTT,CASRTSGGTDTQYF
TRBJ2-7,NA,NA,TRBV6-1,TGTGCCAGCAGTGAACAGCCGACAGTGAACTACGAGCAGTACTTC,CASSEQPTVNYEQYF
TRBJ1-2,NA,NA,TRBV2,TGTGCCAGCAGAGCCTCCCCAGACAGAGACTATGGCTACACCTTC,CASRASPDRDYGYTF
TRBJ2-5,TRBD2,NA,TRBV7-9,TGTGCCAGCAGCTTATACGGGAGGTCGGAGACCCAGTACTTC,CASSLYGRSETQYF
TRBJ2-1,TRBD2,NA,TRBV5-1,TGCGCCAGCAGCTTGGTTAGCGGGAGGTCTTACAATGAGCAGTTCTTC,CASSLVSGRSYNEQFF
TRBJ2-3,TRBD2,NA,TRBV4-2,TGTGCCAGCAGCCAAGAGGGGGGGAGCACAGATACGCAGTATTTT,CASSQEGGSTDTQYF
TRBJ1-2,TRBD1,NA,TRBV5-1,TGCACCAGCAGCTTGTTGGCAGGGGGGCAGTATGGCTACACCTTC,CTSSLLAGGQYGYTF
TRBJ1-4,NA,NA,TRBV7-8,TGTGCCAGCAGCTTAGTGGGCCAGGGGTGGTGGAAACTGTTTTTT,CASSLVGQGWWKLFF
TRBJ2-1,NA,NA,TRBV4-3,TGCGCCAGCAGCCCTTATGGCGGGGCCGATGAGCAGTTCTTC,CASSPYGGADEQFF
TRBJ2-2,NA,few,TRBV4-1,TGCGCCAGCAGCTTAAGAGGCACCGGGGAGCTGTTTTTT,CASSLRGTGELFF
TRBJ1-1,NA,NA,TRBV10-3,TGTGCCATCAGCCAAAGGGGTTTGGACACTGAAGCTTTCTTT,CAISQRGLDTEAFF
TRBJ2-1,NA,few,TRBV29-1,TGCAGCGTTGAAACAGCGGGCGAGCAGTTCTTC,CSVETAGEQFF
TRBJ2-1,NA,NA,TRBV19,TGTGCCAGTAGTACGGGGAGTTCCTACAATGAGCAGTTCTTC,CASSTGSSYNEQFF
TRBJ2-2,TRBD1,NA,TRBV7-2,TGTGCCAGCAGTTCCTCACACCGGGACAGAGTCAGGGAGCTGTTTTTT,CASSSSHRDRVRELFF
TRBJ2-6,TRBD2,NA,TRBV19,TGTGCCAGTAGTATGGGGACTAGCGCTTATCGACACTCTGGGGCCAACGTCCTGACTTTC,CASSMGTSAYRHSGANVLTF
TRBJ2-1,NA,few,TRBV30,TGTGCCTGGCAAAGCCTACGTGAGCAGTTCTTC,CAWQSLREQFF
TRBJ2-2,NA,NA,TRBV7-9,TGTGCCAGCAGCCCGGATCGGACAGCGGTTGTCCGGGAGCTGTTTTTT,CASSPDRTAVVRELFF
TRBJ2-7,NA,few,TRBV19,TGTGCCAGTAGCAGGGATTCCTACGAGCAGTACTTC,CASSRDSYEQYF
TRBJ1-4,TRBD1,NA,TRBV4-3,TGCGCCAGCAGCCGATACCGGGACAGGGGTGAAAAACTGTTTTTT,CASSRYRDRGEKLFF
TRBJ1-3,NA,few,TRBV30,TGTGCCTGGAGTGTACTTGCGCGGCTGGGAAACACCATATATTTT,CAWSVLARLGNTIYF
TRBJ2-3,NA,NA,TRBV15,TGTGCCACCAGCCAGGGTACCACAGATACGCAGTATTTT,CATSQGTTDTQYF
TRBJ1-5,NA,few,TRBV6-5,TGTGCCAGCAGTTTCACGGGAGCGAGTCATCAGCCCCAGCATTTT,CASSFTGASHQPQHF
TRBJ2-5,TRBD1,NA,TRBV5-4,TGTGCCAGCAAAAGGGACAGGGGGCCCGAGACCCAGTACTTC,CASKRDRGPETQYF
TRBJ1-5,NA,NA,TRBV5-6,TGTGCCAGCAGCTTGAAGTGGTCGGACACCCGCAATCAGCCCCAGCATTTT,CASSLKWSDTRNQPQHF
TRBJ1-2,TRBD1,once,TRBV4-1,TGCGCCAGCATCCCCTCCCCGGGACAGGGGGCGCCCAACTATGGCTACACCTTC,CASIPSPGQGAPNYGYTF
TRBJ2-7,NA,NA,TRBV14,TGTGCCAGCAGCCAAGTACAAGCGGGTGCCTCCTACGAGCAGTACTTC,CASSQVQAGASYEQYF
TRBJ1-2,TRBD1,NA,TRBV4-2,TGTGCCAGCAGCCAACTCGGACAGGTCGCTAACTATGGCTACACCTTC,CASSQLGQVANYGYTF
TRBJ2-7,NA,NA,TRBV5-6,TGTGCCAGCAGCTTGGGAGGAACGAACTACGAGCAGTACTTC,CASSLGGTNYEQYF
TRBJ2-1,TRBD2,NA,TRBV5-1,TGCGCCAGCAGGTCGGGGACTAGCGGCTACAATGAGCAGTTCTTC,CASRSGTSGYNEQFF
TRBJ2-7,NA,NA,TRBV7-9,TGTGCCAGCAGCTTAGGTCCTGAGTACGAGCAGTACTTC,CASSLGPEYEQYF
TRBJ2-7,TRBD2,NA,TRBV19,TGTGCCAGTAGTAAACGGACTAGCGCTCCTCGCGAGCAGTACTTC,CASSKRTSAPREQYF
TRBJ2-5,NA,NA,TRBV4-1,TGCGCCAGCAGCCAAGGCTCAGGGTGGGAGACCCAGTACTTC,CASSQGSGWETQYF
TRBJ2-7,TRBD1,few,TRBV6-5,TGTGCCAGCAGTGCCGACAGGGTTAATCACGAGCAGTACTTC,CASSADRVNHEQYF
TRBJ2-2,TRBD2,NA,TRBV6-5,TGTGCCAGCAGGACCTTAGCGGGAGGGACCGGGGAGCTGTTTTTT,CASRTLAGGTGELFF
TRBJ1-1,NA,NA,TRBV4-3,TGCGCCAGCAGCCAAGATCTATCGGGGGCTGAAGCTTTCTTT,CASSQDLSGAEAFF
TRBJ2-1,NA,NA,TRBV6-5,TGTGCCAGCAGTTACGGAGGGGCCGCCCGCGTGCAGTTCTTC,CASSYGGAARVQFF
TRBJ2-2,TRBD1,NA,TRBV27,TGTGCCAGCAGCCGGGACAGGGGGCGGTCGAACACCGGGGAGCTGTTTTTT,CASSRDRGRSNTGELFF
TRBJ1-1,NA,NA,TRBV2,TGTGCCAGCATCGGGGAGGTGAACACTGAAGCTTTCTTT,CASIGEVNTEAFF